Detailed here is one T cell receptor beta chain. Its antigen is not known. The sample belongs to a study of lymphopenia after photon versus proton radiotherapy. Study results and limitations: Post-nadir diversity loss with photons came from oligoclonal expansion, particularly CD8+ Temra cells.

The V gene's germline CDR1 is MNHNS and CDR2 SASEGT. V lost 2 bases and J lost 5, with 13 bases in between. The CDR3 has 15 amino acids. Method: immunoSEQ multiplex PCR; TCRdb's copy keeps in-frame clones and lacks some. The sample lists tens of thousands of clones, 90% occurring once. This chain connects TRBV6-1 to TRBJ2-1; a weak D match, TRBD2 (5 bases). This sample comprised peripheral blood, obtained from a patient treated with photon-based radiotherapy. The origin of this receptor is a woman between 50 and 59 years old with cholangiocarcinoma. The CDR3 DNA sequence: TGTGCCAGCAGTGAACTCGGCGGGTCTAACAATGAGCAGTTCTTC. It encodes CASSELGGSNNEQFF.